These 7 T cell receptor beta chains were all obtained from the same sample, sequenced in a study of T cells expressing NK-cell markers. After re-calling the 5' RACE reads, TCRdb lists one entry per CDR3 protein, DNA absent. Recorded for this sample: 550,000 to 600,000 distinct CDR3 sequences. What was sequenced was blood T cells: a sorted CD56 or NKG2C T cell subset, CD4+ or CD8+ T cells, or bulk PBMC T cells (not recorded which). The receptors come from a young man in good health.

The rearrangement uses TRBV11-2 and TRBJ2-2; TCRdb names TRBD2, which stays unverified in the absence of DNA. The CDR3 covers 16 residues. Germline V gives CDR1 SGHAT, CDR2 FQNNGV. CDR3 loop: CASRRGGLGGTGELFF.

The CDR3: CASTSGDIGYNEQFF. The chain joins TRBV12-3 or TRBV12-4 to TRBJ2-1; TCRdb outputs TRBD2, but without DNA this stays unchecked. This CDR3 is 15 amino acids long.

The rearrangement uses TRBV27 and TRBJ2-1; the D call of TRBD2 rests on TCRdb alone, since no DNA is present to check it. The germline CDR1 and CDR2 sequences are MNHEY and SMNVEV (reference sequence). The CDR3 is 17 residues long. The CDR3 spells CASSYGLSGRAYNEQFF.

The chain has TRBV7-9 and TRBJ2-1. The CDR3 length is 13 residues. CDR1 SEHNR and CDR2 FQNEAQ come from the germline V gene (reference sequence). CDR3: CASSVSGYNEQFF.

The V gene is TRBV6-1, the J gene TRBJ1-5; TCRdb's assignment of TRBD1 cannot be checked, as there is no DNA. Germline CDR1 is MNHNS and CDR2 is SASEGT. CDR3 length: 15 residues. The CDR3 loop is CASSELGTGNQPQHF.

The chain couples TRBV20-1 to TRBJ2-3; checking the TCRdb D call of TRBD2 is not possible without DNA. The CDR3 extends over 18 amino acids. From germline, CDR1 is DFQATT and CDR2 SNEGSKA (reference sequence). CDR3 loop: CSARGVLTSGRTTDTQYF.

CDR3 residues: CASSQGTTHNEQFF. The V call is TRBV4-1, the J call TRBJ2-1; TCRdb designates TRBD2, a call that cannot be tested without DNA. Germline assignment: CDR1 MGHRA and CDR2 YSYEKL. This CDR3 has 14 residues.